This record concerns one T cell receptor (beta chain) sequence. The assay was immunoSEQ multiplex PCR, and TCRdb's table has in-frame clones only and misses some. The repertoire includes approximately 980,000 clones, over 75% of them detected once, and over 1.3% sits in the top ten. This record comes from a study of shared clonotypes between healthy human individuals. The CDR3 spans 19 residues. V lost 1 base and J lost 2, with 26 bases in between. Per the germline V gene, CDR1 is GTSNPN and CDR2 is SVGIG (reference sequence). The sequencing input was memory CD4+ T cells sorted from blood. The subset is: CD45RA-negative fraction. The V gene is TRBV30, the J gene TRBJ1-2, with a tentative D call TRBD1 (5 bases). This clonotype was sampled from a young man in good health. The CDR3 DNA sequence: TGTGCCTGGAGTGAATTCGGGACCTGGCTAGTTTCGAGCAACTATGGCTACACCTTC. It is translated as CAWSEFGTWLVSSNYGYTF.